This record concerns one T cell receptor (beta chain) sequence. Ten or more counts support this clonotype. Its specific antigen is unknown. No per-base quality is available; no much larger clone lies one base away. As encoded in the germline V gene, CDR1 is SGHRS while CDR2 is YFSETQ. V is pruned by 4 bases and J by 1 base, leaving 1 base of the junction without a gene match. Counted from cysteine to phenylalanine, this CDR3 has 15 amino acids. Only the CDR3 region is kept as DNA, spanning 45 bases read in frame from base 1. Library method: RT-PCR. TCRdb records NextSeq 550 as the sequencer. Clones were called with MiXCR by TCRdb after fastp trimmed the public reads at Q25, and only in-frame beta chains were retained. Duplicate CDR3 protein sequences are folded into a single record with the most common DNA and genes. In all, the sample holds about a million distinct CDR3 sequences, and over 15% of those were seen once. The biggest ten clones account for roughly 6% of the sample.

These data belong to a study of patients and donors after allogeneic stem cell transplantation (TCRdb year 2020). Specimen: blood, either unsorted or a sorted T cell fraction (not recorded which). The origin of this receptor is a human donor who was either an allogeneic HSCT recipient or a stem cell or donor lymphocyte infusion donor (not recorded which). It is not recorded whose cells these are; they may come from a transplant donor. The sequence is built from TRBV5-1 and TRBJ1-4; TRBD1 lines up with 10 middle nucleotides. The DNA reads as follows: TGCGCCAGCAGCCGGGACAGGGGAACTAATGAAAAACTGTTTTTT. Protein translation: CASSRDRGTNEKLFF.